The clone carrying this T cell receptor beta chain was recorded once. Its antigen remains unknown. This sample is drawn from a study of T cell responses to AZD1222 COVID-19 vaccine. Study results and limitations: White British ancestry dominated among donors, who included more females, and clonal diversity was possibly underestimated. Unmutated regions of variants are reportedly targeted by nearly half of spike-specific TCRs. With dominance at 160-218 and 743-854, vaccine-associated CD4 TCRs spanned spike. Baseline serology detected seropositivity in only a handful of AZD1222 recipients.

This CDR3 region has 15 residues. Germline CDR1 and CDR2: KGHDR and SFDVKD. V lost 6 bases and J lost 3, with 17 bases in between. TCRdb keeps only in-frame clones here, not all; method: immunoSEQ multiplex PCR. Seen here are some 150,000 clones, about 92% observed once, and the top ten hold around 4.6%. Sequenced here: peripheral blood, sampled on day 0 of MenACWY control vaccination. V usage is TRBV24-1 and J usage is TRBJ2-7; D remains ambiguous. The sequence was obtained from an adult in good health. CDR3 sequence reads: CATSPSVGGYYEQYF. As DNA, the CDR3 is TGTGCCACCAGTCCCAGCGTCGGTGGATACTACGAGCAGTACTTC.